The 17 T cell receptor beta chains listed next were all sequenced from one sample in a study of T-cell reconstitution after alpha-beta-depleted transplantation in children. Unique molecular identifiers were used to barcode this TCRbeta library. TCRdb re-analysed the PCR reads in MiXCR, keeping a single row per CDR3 protein. Among 500,000 to 600,000 distinct CDR3 sequences listed, approximately 32% were seen once. The source was PBMCs from the stem cell graft donor, collected from the stem cell graft. These receptors came from a human donor who donated a stem cell graft to a child with aplastic anemia.

The chain combines TRBV7-2 with TRBJ2-3; D remains unclear. The germline V and J ends were trimmed by 2 bases and 7 bases, with 4 bases remaining between them. CDR3 length equals 11 residues. Germline loops: CDR1 SGHTA, CDR2 FQGNSA. For the CDR3, the DNA is TGTGCCAGCAGCTTAAGCAATACGCAGTATTTT. Its translation: CASSLSNTQYF.

This clonotype has more than one count but fewer than ten. The rearrangement uses TRBV20-1 and TRBJ2-7; D is possibly TRBD1 or TRBD2 (5 bases each). The germline gives CDR1 DFQATT, CDR2 SNEGSKA (reference sequence). The CDR3 has 15 amino acids. CDR3 nucleotide sequence: TGCAGGCCATCCGGGGTCGGGACCACTACCTACGAGCAGTACTTC. It yields the protein CRPSGVGTTTYEQYF.

V gene TRBV21-1 combines with J gene TRBJ2-3; TRBD2, the table's D call, was not compared with the DNA. TRBV21-1 counts as a pseudogene. The CDR3 consists of 16 residues. The CDR3: CASTATLAGSTDTQYF. CDR3 coding DNA: TGTGCCAGCACCGCCACACTAGCGGGGAGCACAGATACGCAGTATTTT.

The chain uses TRBV11-3 and TRBJ1-2, with 7 bases lining up with TRBD1. Per germline, CDR1 SGHNT and CDR2 YENEEA. V dropped 6 bases and J dropped 8; count of bases not matched to a gene: 6. This CDR3 spans 12 amino acids. The CDR3 DNA sequence: TGTGCCAGCAGGACAGGGCCAGGCGGCTACACCTTC. Its translation: CASRTGPGGYTF.

The rearrangement links TRBV28 to TRBJ2-5, with a tentative D call TRBD1 (5 bases). V lost 1 base and J lost 3, with 9 bases in between. The CDR3 contains 14 residues. CDR1 is MDHEN, CDR2 SYDVKM, per germline. CDR3 in amino acids: CASSLLQGEETQYF. The CDR3 region has the DNA TGTGCCAGCAGTTTATTGCAGGGCGAAGAGACCCAGTACTTC.

The CDR3 DNA follows: TGTGCCAGCAGCCACACCTTGGGTGTTCGCACTGAAGCTTTCTTT. Translation: CASSHTLGVRTEAFF. This rearrangement joins TRBV3-1 to TRBJ1-1; D ambiguous. CDR1 and CDR2 (germline): LGHDT, YNNKEL (reference sequence). Between the trimmed V and J ends, which lost 3 bases and 4 bases, there was a span of 15 bases. The CDR3 is 15 amino acids.

This chain links TRBV7-2 with TRBJ2-5; 12 bases align to TRBD1. J lost 6 bases, V lost 4 bases, and 9 bases had no gene match. The CDR3 has 16 residues. Germline CDR1 is SGHTA and CDR2 is FQGNSA. CDR3 coding DNA: TGTGCCAGCAGCTGGCAGGGACAGGGGGCCCGGAAGACCCAGTACTTC. Translated: CASSWQGQGARKTQYF. Drawing the rest from reference TRBV7-2 and TRBJ2-5, the complete variable domain is GAGVSQSPSNKVTEKGKDVELRCDPISGHTALYWYRQSLGQGLEFLIYFQGNSAPDKSGLPSDRFSAERTGGSVSTLTIQRTQQEDSAVYLCASSWQGQGARKTQYFGPGTRLLVL.

J is TRBJ2-2 and V is TRBV11-2; TRBD2 agrees at 12 bases. V gave up 7 bases and J gave up 5 bases; unmatched junction bases: 5. Germline CDR1 SGHAT, CDR2 FQNNGV. This CDR3 region has 15 residues. Written as DNA, the CDR3 is TGTGCCAGCACCCCACTAGCGGGAGGTACCGGGGAGCTGTTTTTT. Its translation: CASTPLAGGTGELFF.

This chain uses TRBV18 with TRBJ2-5; possibly TRBD1 for D (6 bases). This CDR3 is built from 16 residues. V lost 4 bases and J lost 7, with 22 bases in between. Germline V lookup: CDR1 KGHSH, CDR2 LQKENI. The DNA of the CDR3 is TGTGCCAGCTCACTGGAAAGACAGGTGGTAGGTTCGACCCAGTACTTC. Translated: CASSLERQVVGSTQYF.

This clonotype was detected only a few times. The V call is TRBV4-3, the J call TRBJ2-1; 10 bases line up with TRBD2. Trimming at V came to 4 bases and at J to 3 bases, leaving 3 bases not matched to a gene. The CDR3 runs to 15 residues. The germline gives CDR1 LGHNA, CDR2 YSLEER. CDR3 nucleotide sequence: TGCGCCAGCAGCCCCTGGACTAGCGGCTACAATGAGCAGTTCTTC. Its translation is CASSPWTSGYNEQFF.

The rearrangement links TRBV2 to TRBJ1-2; D is perhaps TRBD1 (5 bases). The CDR3 loop spans 14 amino acids. Looked up from germline, CDR1 is SNHLY and CDR2 is FYNNEI. V was trimmed by 4 bases and J by 2 bases, leaving 11 bases between them. This chain's CDR3 is CASSAFRANYGYTF. The CDR3 coding sequence is TGTGCCAGCAGTGCGTTCAGGGCAAACTATGGCTACACCTTC.

This chain connects TRBV20-1 to TRBJ2-2; 10 positions agree with TRBD2. V lost 5 bases to trimming and J lost 6 bases; unmatched junction nucleotides: 6. Germline CDR1 DFQATT, CDR2 SNEGSKA (reference sequence). The CDR3 totals 14 residues. CDR3 DNA sequence: TGCAGTGCTGGTAGCGGGAGGTCCCCCGGGGAGCTGTTTTTT. The encoded protein is CSAGSGRSPGELFF.

CDR3 DNA sequence: TGTGCCAGCTATGCGAGCTACAATGAGCAGTTCTTC. As protein: CASYASYNEQFF. The genes are TRBV12-3 or TRBV12-4 and TRBJ2-1; D gene uncertain. The CDR3 loop spans 12 amino acids. Trimming removed 8 bases from V and 3 bases from J, with 8 bases in between.

This clonotype was seen a single time. The chain recombines TRBV7-2 with TRBJ2-7; 11 bases line up with TRBD2. Germline CDR1 is SGHTA and CDR2 is FQGNSA. Trimming took 5 bases from V and 1 from J; bases not matched to a gene: 7. There are 16 residues in the CDR3. CDR3 DNA sequence: TGTGCCAGCAGCCTCCAGGGGACTAGCGGTTCCTACGAGCAGTACTTC. Protein sequence: CASSLQGTSGSYEQYF.

The chain couples TRBV15 to TRBJ1-3, with D unresolved. Trimming removed 2 bases from V and 5 bases from J, with 16 bases in between. Germline-derived CDR1 and CDR2 are LNHNV and YYDKDF (reference sequence). This CDR3 is 16 amino acids long. CDR3 in DNA: TGTGCCACCAGCAGATCGTCCGTGGGCGCGAGAAACACCATATATTTT. Its translation: CATSRSSVGARNTIYF.

On this clonotype: A read error may be the cause here, since a much bigger clone is one base away. This sequence joins TRBV5-1 and TRBJ2-1; D gene uncertain. The CDR3 loop spans 12 amino acids. Germline V gene sequence: CDR1 SGHRS, CDR2 YFSETQ. V was shortened by 0 bases and J by 5 bases, with 3 bases between the two germline ends. CDR3 nucleotides: TGCGCCAGCAGCTTGGTGGACAATGAGCAGTTCTTC. This translates into CASSLVDNEQFF.

The chain recombines TRBV9 with TRBJ2-3; unclear D gene. Germline V CDR1 and CDR2: SGDLS, YYNGEE. V lost 7 bases and J 6 bases, leaving 9 bases between the germline ends. The CDR3 spans 11 residues. DNA for the CDR3: TGTGCCAGCGGCCCGGTGGATACGCAGTATTTT. Its translation: CASGPVDTQYF. The full variable domain, rest sourced from reference TRBV9 and TRBJ2-3, is DSGVTQTPKHLITATGQRVTLRCSPRSGDLSVYWYQQSLDQGLQFLIQYYNGEERAKGNILERFSAQQFPDLHSELNLSSLELGDSALYFCASGPVDTQYFGPGTRLTVL.